This passage covers 32 T cell receptor beta chains from one sample sequenced in a study of T cells in Graves' hyperthyroidism and ophthalmopathy. The CDR3 regions of TCR beta were amplified from RNA transcripts. HTBI primers drove first-round RT-PCR of the TCR CDR3. Each CDR3 protein gets one entry after TCRdb re-called the multiplex PCR reads with MiXCR. The sample holds some 440,000 distinct CDR3 sequences, 15% to 18% seen once. Input material: blood. The receptors come from a woman aged 18-29 years with Graves' hyperthyroidism.

This clonotype was found many times. The V and J genes are TRBV29-1 and TRBJ1-1; 9 bases line up with TRBD1. Germline CDR1 reads SQVTM; CDR2 reads ANQGSEA. CDR3 length equals 13 residues. V gave up 7 bases and J gave up 2 bases; unmatched junction bases: 5. CDR3 sequence (DNA): TGCAGCGCCGCGGGACAGGGTAACACTGAAGCTTTCTTT. Residues: CSAAGQGNTEAFF. Full variable domain (rest looked up from reference TRBV29-1 and TRBJ1-1): SAVISQKPSRDICQRGTSLTIQCQVDSQVTMMFWYRQQPGQSLTLIATANQGSEATYESGFVIDKFPISRPNLTFSTLTVSNMSPEDSSIYLCSAAGQGNTEAFFGQGTRLTVV.

This clonotype was recorded many times. The V gene is TRBV28, the J gene TRBJ2-7, with D unclear. The CDR3 extends over 11 amino acids. Germline CDR1 is MDHEN and CDR2 is SYDVKM. The V end was cut by 6 bases, the J end by 2 bases, with 5 bases between. The CDR3 loop reads CASRTPYEQYF. In nucleotides, the CDR3 is TGTGCCAGCAGAACCCCCTACGAGCAGTACTTC.

This clonotype was recorded at least ten times. The chain links TRBV2 to TRBJ1-5, with no clear D. The germline V and J ends were trimmed by 6 bases and 4 bases, with 10 bases remaining between them. Germline values: CDR1 SNHLY, CDR2 FYNNEI. The CDR3 has 13 residues. CDR3 bases: TGTGCCAGCAGGTATCTTGGGAATCAGCCCCAGCATTTT. It is translated as CASRYLGNQPQHF.

The gene calls are TRBV12-3 or TRBV12-4 and TRBJ2-2, with TRBD2 identical over 12 bases. V shed 6 bases, J shed 0 bases, and the junction held 5 bases outside the gene matches. The CDR3 is 17 residues long. CDR3 bases: TGTGCCAGCAGCCAAACTAGCGGGAGGACGAACACCGGGGAGCTGTTTTTT. It codes for CASSQTSGRTNTGELFF.

The table lists this clonotype with many counts. This chain connects TRBV6-2 or TRBV6-3 to TRBJ2-1; tentative D call: TRBD2 (7 bases). The germline V gene encodes CDR1 MNHEY and CDR2 SVGEGT. This CDR3 contains 16 residues. Between the trimmed V and J ends, which lost 0 bases and 6 bases, there was a span of 15 bases. As DNA, the CDR3 is TGTGCCAGCAGTTACTCGAATCCAGGGGAGGGCAATGAGCAGTTCTTC. Translation gives CASSYSNPGEGNEQFF.

With regard to this clonotype: A much more abundant neighbour one base away suggests this may be a read error. The CDR3 DNA is TGTGCCAGTTCTCGCGAGGCCCCCTCCTACGATGAGCAGTTCTTC. It specifies CASSREAPSYDEQFF. This rearrangement joins TRBV12-3 or TRBV12-4 to TRBJ2-1; D is ambiguous. This CDR3 has 15 residues.

This clonotype occurred many times. The chain uses TRBV2 and TRBJ1-1, with D possibly matching TRBD1 (6 bases). Trimming took off 7 bases at V and 11 bases at J, with 11 bases between the two ends. This CDR3 has 10 residues. In germline, CDR1 is SNHLY, CDR2 FYNNEI. The CDR3, as DNA: TGTGCCAGCAATGGGGGCGAGGCTTTCTTT. Its translation is CASNGGEAFF.

This clonotype was counted many times. The chain links TRBV28 to TRBJ1-5, with 9 bases matching TRBD1. Germline V gene sequence: CDR1 MDHEN, CDR2 SYDVKM. Trimming at V came to 7 bases and at J to 6 bases, leaving 7 bases not matched to a gene. The CDR3 is made up of 14 amino acids. The CDR3 sequence is CASKGTGKGQPQHF. DNA of the CDR3: TGTGCCAGCAAGGGGACAGGGAAGGGTCAGCCCCAGCATTTT.

V and J are TRBV5-6 and TRBJ2-2, with TRBD1 matching over 7 bases. Germline CDR1 is SGHDT and CDR2 is YYEEEE. V shed 3 bases and J 4 bases; nucleotides not matched to a gene: 9. The CDR3 covers 16 residues. The CDR3 region is CASSWTGFEGTGELFF. The CDR3 DNA follows: TGTGCCAGCAGCTGGACAGGATTCGAGGGCACCGGGGAGCTGTTTTTT. Drawing the rest from reference TRBV5-6 and TRBJ2-2, the complete variable domain is DAGVTQSPTHLIKTRGQQVTLRCSPKSGHDTVSWYQQALGQGPQFIFQYYEEEERQRGNFPDRFSGHQFPNYSSELNVNALLLGDSALYLCASSWTGFEGTGELFFGEGSRLTVL.

This clonotype was seen repeatedly, ten times or more. This rearrangement joins TRBV28 to TRBJ1-2; a weak D match, TRBD1 (5 bases). Trimming shortened V by 5 bases and J by 4 bases, and 17 bases separated the two germline ends. The CDR3 contains 15 residues. CDR1 is MDHEN, CDR2 SYDVKM, per germline. CDR3 DNA sequence: TGTGCCAGCAGTACTGGGGCGGAGGCAATCTATGGCTACACCTTC. Translation: CASSTGAEAIYGYTF.

The V call is TRBV4-2, the J call TRBJ1-6, with 7 bases matching TRBD1. J gave up 7 bases and V 3 bases, and 21 bases lay outside the gene matches. The CDR3 length is 20 residues. Germline V gene sequence: CDR1 LGHNA, CDR2 YNFKEQ. The CDR3 reads CASSQNPRSDRAQGNSPLHF. CDR3 coding DNA: TGTGCCAGCAGCCAGAACCCTAGGTCAGACAGGGCTCAAGGCAATTCACCCCTCCACTTT.

Ten or more counts support this clonotype. The chain joins TRBV6-5 to TRBJ1-1; no firm D call. The germline V gene encodes CDR1 MNHEY and CDR2 SVGAGI. This CDR3 comprises 13 residues. The V end lost 2 bases, the J end lost 2 bases, and 6 bases lay between the germline ends. The CDR3, as DNA: TGTGCCAGCAGTTACACATCAAACACTGAAGCTTTCTTT. Translated, it gives CASSYTSNTEAFF.

The chain has TRBV24-1 and TRBJ2-5; D is unclear. Trimming took off 4 bases at V and 0 bases at J, with 5 bases between the two ends. CDR1 is KGHDR, CDR2 SFDVKD, per germline. The CDR3 consists of 13 residues. CDR3 residues: CATSDRNQETQYF. Written as DNA, the CDR3 is TGTGCCACCAGTGACCGGAACCAAGAGACCCAGTACTTC.

This clonotype was picked up many times. The rearrangement links TRBV28 to TRBJ1-1, with D perhaps matching TRBD1 (5 bases). Trimming took 4 bases from V and 1 from J, leaving 10 bases between them. CDR1 is MDHEN and CDR2 is SYDVKM in the germline V gene. The length of the CDR3 is 14 residues. The CDR3 is CASSSSDRNTEAFF. DNA for the CDR3: TGTGCCAGCAGTTCAAGCGACAGGAACACTGAAGCTTTCTTT.

At least ten counts were recorded for this clonotype. CDR3 sequence (DNA): TGTGCCAGCAGTGCGATCTACTATGGCTACACCTTC. Translated, it gives CASSAIYYGYTF. The chain combines TRBV6-1 with TRBJ1-2; D is uncertain. The CDR3 has 12 amino acids. Germline-derived CDR1 and CDR2 are MNHNS and SASEGT. The V and J ends lost 4 bases and 3 bases respectively, with 6 bases between them.

This clonotype was found a few times. Just one base apart from a much larger clone, this may be a read error. V and J are TRBV28 and TRBJ2-5; 8 nucleotides align to TRBD1. The length of the CDR3 is 14 residues. The germline V gene encodes CDR1 MDHEN and CDR2 SYDVKM. In DNA form, the CDR3 reads TGTGCCAGCAGCCCCGACAGGGGAGAGGAGACCCAGGACTTC. Amino acid sequence: CASSPDRGEETQDF.

This clonotype was counted many times. The CDR3 region is CASSERGRNTEAFF. The DNA of the CDR3 is TGTGCCAGCAGCGAAAGGGGGCGGAACACTGAAGCTTTCTTT. The J gene is TRBJ1-1, the V gene TRBV2, with 7 bases fitting TRBD1. The CDR3 is 14 residues long. Unmatched junction bases numbered 5, after V lost 6 bases and J lost 1 base. Per the germline V gene, CDR1 is SNHLY and CDR2 is FYNNEI.

A remark on this clonotype: With a much larger clone just one base away, this may be a read error. V gene TRBV18 combines with J gene TRBJ2-1; 9 nucleotides agree with TRBD1. The CDR3 runs to 15 residues. Germline V gene data show CDR1 as KGHSH and CDR2 as LQKENI. CDR3 in amino acids: CASSPRGQGNNEQSF. As DNA, the CDR3 is TGTGCCAGCTCACCTCGGGGACAGGGAAACAATGAGCAGTCCTTC.

The genes are TRBV7-8 and TRBJ2-7; 8 positions match TRBD1. The junction had 11 bases not matched to a gene; V was cut back by 5 bases and J by 2 bases. The CDR3 runs 16 residues. Germline values: CDR1 SGHVS, CDR2 FQNEAQ. The chain's CDR3 is CASSRLVETGAYEQYF. The CDR3 region has the DNA TGTGCCAGCAGCAGGTTGGTGGAGACAGGGGCCTACGAGCAGTACTTC.

This clonotype has a count of ten or more. The V and J genes are TRBV7-2 and TRBJ2-5; weak D call: TRBD2 (6 bases). V was pared by 3 bases and J by 5 bases, with 10 bases between. This CDR3 spans 13 amino acids. CDR1 and CDR2 from the germline V gene are SGHTA and FQGNSA. This CDR3 is CASSFPSVETQYF. CDR3 in DNA: TGTGCCAGCAGCTTCCCTAGCGTTGAGACCCAGTACTTC.

In this sample, this clonotype turned up many times. The J gene is TRBJ2-7, the V gene TRBV7-6; TRBD1 matches at 10 bases. The CDR3 spans 14 residues. Germline trimming cut 5 bases from V and 4 bases from J; bases unmatched to any gene: 5. Germline V lookup: CDR1 SGHVS, CDR2 FNYEAQ. In nucleotides, the CDR3 is TGTGCCAGCAGCAACGACAGGGGGCTATACGAGCAGTACTTC. This sequence encodes CASSNDRGLYEQYF.

J is TRBJ2-1 and V is TRBV24-1; 12 positions match TRBD2. Germline CDR1 and CDR2: KGHDR and SFDVKD. The CDR3 extends over 16 amino acids. The V gene end was trimmed by 9 bases and the J gene end by 7 bases; junction bases not matched to a gene: 12. Here the CDR3 reads CATGNLGLAGNNEQFF. The CDR3 DNA sequence: TGTGCCACCGGAAACTTAGGACTAGCGGGGAATAATGAGCAGTTCTTC.

This clonotype has more than one count but fewer than ten. This rearrangement joins TRBV19 to TRBJ2-5, with D unresolved. Germline V lookup: CDR1 LNHDA, CDR2 SQIVND (reference sequence). V was shortened by 3 bases and J by 5 bases, with 16 bases between the two germline ends. CDR3 length equals 15 residues. The CDR3: CASSMSGGDWETQYF. The CDR3 DNA reads TGTGCCAGTAGTATGAGTGGTGGGGATTGGGAGACCCAGTACTTC.

This clonotype has at least ten counts. This rearrangement joins TRBV6-1 to TRBJ1-2; D is uncertain. This CDR3 spans 11 amino acids. Trimming stripped 7 bases from V and 4 bases from J, with 7 bases between. Germline CDR1 is MNHNS and CDR2 is SASEGT. For the CDR3, the DNA is TGTGCCAGCAAGGCAGTCTATGGCTACACCTTC. Its translation is CASKAVYGYTF.

The chain combines TRBV7-3 with TRBJ2-3; no definite D call. V lost 2 bases, J lost 2 bases, and 11 bases lay in between. The germline V gene has CDR1 SGHTA and CDR2 FQGTGA. This CDR3 region has 15 residues. This CDR3 is CASSLEQTITDTQYF. In DNA, the CDR3 is TGTGCCAGCAGCTTAGAACAGACAATCACAGATACGCAGTATTTT.

The CDR3 nucleotides are TGTGCCAGCAGCCCCCCGCGCACCTACAATGAGCAGTTCTTC. Protein product: CASSPPRTYNEQFF. V is TRBV7-2 and J is TRBJ2-1; the D is unclear. Between the trimmed V and J ends, which lost 5 bases and 2 bases, there was a span of 10 bases. Germline CDR1 reads SGHTA; CDR2 reads FQGNSA. CDR3 length: 14 amino acids.

This clonotype came up many times. CDR3 bases: TGCAGCGTTGGGTTCGGTCCGCGGGGGAACTATGGCTACACCTTC. Its translation: CSVGFGPRGNYGYTF. The chain uses TRBV29-1 and TRBJ1-2, with a tentative D call TRBD1 (5 bases). This CDR3 spans 15 amino acids. From germline, CDR1 is SQVTM and CDR2 ANQGSEA. V dropped 4 bases and J dropped 2 bases, with 17 bases sitting between them.

This clonotype was observed at least ten times. The CDR3 DNA follows: TGTGCCAGCAGTTTCCGGGGGTTCTCCTACGAGCAGTACTTC. This codes for CASSFRGFSYEQYF. The gene calls are TRBV12-3 or TRBV12-4 and TRBJ2-7, with D perhaps TRBD2 (6 bases). The CDR3 sequence is 14 residues long. V was pared by 3 bases and J by 0 bases, with 9 bases between.

This clonotype was found many times. The chain combines TRBV3-1 with TRBJ2-3, with TRBD1 matching 11 bases. With V trimmed by 4 bases and J by 3 bases, 3 bases remained unmatched. Looked up from germline, CDR1 is LGHDT and CDR2 is YNNKEL (reference sequence). This CDR3 has 15 amino acids. The CDR3 protein is CASSPGTGGTDTQYF. Here the CDR3 DNA reads TGTGCCAGCAGCCCCGGGACAGGGGGAACAGATACGCAGTATTTT.

Comments on this clonotype: In this CDR3 the conserved last residue, phenylalanine or tryptophan, is missing, so a read error is likely. This chain uses TRBV20-1 with TRBJ2-2; 12 nucleotides match TRBD2. Germline V gene sequence: CDR1 DFQATT, CDR2 SNEGSKA (reference sequence). The CDR3 is made up of 16 amino acids. The chain's CDR3 is CSARPLAGGYTGELFS. CDR3 nucleotide sequence: TGCAGCGCTAGACCACTAGCGGGGGGTTACACCGGGGAGCTGTTTTCT.

The rearrangement links TRBV9 to TRBJ2-7, with D possibly being TRBD2 (5 bases). V was pared by 1 base and J by 5 bases, with 10 bases between. Germline lookup yields CDR1 SGDLS and CDR2 YYNGEE. The CDR3 contains 13 residues. In DNA, the CDR3 is TGTGCCAGCAGCGTAACCCTGGGAGACGAGCAGTACTTC. It codes for CASSVTLGDEQYF.

The table lists this clonotype with many counts. This chain joins TRBV7-2 and TRBJ2-7; TRBD1 agrees at 7 bases. Trimming cost V 5 bases and J 6 bases; bases outside gene matches: 4. This CDR3 is 12 amino acids long. Germline-derived CDR1 and CDR2 are SGHTA and FQGNSA. CDR3 sequence: CASSATGLEQYF. In nucleotides, the CDR3 is TGTGCCAGCAGCGCGACAGGGCTCGAGCAGTACTTC.